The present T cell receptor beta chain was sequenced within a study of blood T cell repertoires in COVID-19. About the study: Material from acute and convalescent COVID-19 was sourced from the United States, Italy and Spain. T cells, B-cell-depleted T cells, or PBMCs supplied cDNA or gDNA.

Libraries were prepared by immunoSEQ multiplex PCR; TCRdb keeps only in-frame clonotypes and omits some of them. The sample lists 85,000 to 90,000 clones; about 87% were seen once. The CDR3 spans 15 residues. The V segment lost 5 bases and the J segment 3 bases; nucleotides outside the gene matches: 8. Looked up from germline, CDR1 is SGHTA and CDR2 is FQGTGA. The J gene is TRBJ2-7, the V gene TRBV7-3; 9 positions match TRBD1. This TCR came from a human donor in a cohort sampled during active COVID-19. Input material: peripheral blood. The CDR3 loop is CASSPTGTGYYEQYF. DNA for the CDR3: TGTGCCAGCAGCCCCACCGGGACAGGGTACTACGAGCAGTACTTC.